These 19 T cell receptor beta chains share one sample of origin, sequenced in a study of cytomegalovirus exposure and HLA in healthy donors. A multiplex PCR was run with 60 Vbeta primers and 13 Jbeta primers. The table came from immunoSEQ multiplex PCR; TCRdb's copy has only in-frame clones and leaves some out. The data show tens of thousands of clones, around 75% seen once. Sequenced input: PBMCs. The receptors here all came from a man aged 50-59 years in good health and CMV-seropositive.

This chain joins TRBV5-1 and TRBJ1-2; 9 bases match TRBD1. CDR3 length: 14 residues. With V trimmed by 4 bases and J by 7 bases, 8 bases remained unmatched. CDR1 is SGHRS and CDR2 is YFSETQ in the germline V gene. The DNA for the CDR3 is TGCGCCAGCAGCGTGGGACAGGGAAGTTTTGGCTACACCTTC. It encodes CASSVGQGSFGYTF.

The V and J genes are TRBV5-1 and TRBJ2-1, with 12 bases identical to TRBD2. Germline values: CDR1 SGHRS, CDR2 YFSETQ. The CDR3 runs 17 residues. V lost 0 bases to trimming and J lost 4 bases; unmatched junction nucleotides: 5. CDR3 protein: CASSLGLAGAGYNEQFF. Written as DNA, the CDR3 is TGCGCCAGCAGCTTGGGACTAGCGGGAGCGGGTTACAATGAGCAGTTCTTC.

This chain connects TRBV5-4 to TRBJ1-2; tentative D call: TRBD1 (5 bases). The CDR3 loop spans 16 amino acids. Germline V gives CDR1 SGHNT, CDR2 YYREEE (reference sequence). Trimming took 1 base from V and 8 from J, leaving 21 bases between them. CDR3 nucleotides: TGTGCCAGCAGCTTGTCGGGGGGAAGGGTGGTTCGAGGCTACACCTTC. Translated: CASSLSGGRVVRGYTF.

The chain recombines TRBV19 with TRBJ1-1; the match to TRBD1 covers 7 bases. V shed 4 bases and J 3 bases; nucleotides not matched to a gene: 14. There are 17 residues in the CDR3. From germline, CDR1 is LNHDA and CDR2 SQIVND (reference sequence). The CDR3 spells CASSTYDTQGQDTEAFF. For the CDR3, the DNA is TGTGCCAGTAGTACCTACGACACACAGGGGCAGGACACTGAAGCTTTCTTT.

The J gene is TRBJ2-1, the V gene TRBV5-1; 9 nucleotides match TRBD1. The CDR3 contains 17 residues. J gave up 6 bases and V 0 bases, and 10 bases lay outside the gene matches. Germline loops: CDR1 SGHRS, CDR2 YFSETQ. For the CDR3, the DNA is TGCGCCAGCAGCTTGGTAACTCCGGGACAGGGAGGCAATGAGCAGTTCTTC. As protein: CASSLVTPGQGGNEQFF.

In this sample, this clone turned up once. The chain has TRBV7-9 and TRBJ2-5; TRBD1 matches 9 bases. Germline trimming cut 5 bases from V and 3 bases from J; bases unmatched to any gene: 7. CDR3 length: 15 amino acids. Germline CDR1 and CDR2: SEHNR and FQNEAQ (reference sequence). CDR3 sequence reads: CASSPRRTGEETQYF. In nucleotides, the CDR3 is TGTGCCAGCAGCCCGCGACGGACAGGGGAAGAGACCCAGTACTTC.

The V call is TRBV25-1, the J call TRBJ2-1; 7 nucleotides line up with TRBD2. Germline-derived CDR1 and CDR2 are MGHDK and SYGVNS. The CDR3 has 16 amino acids. J lost 9 bases, V lost 5 bases, and 16 bases had no gene match. CDR3 bases: TGTGCCAGCAGTCTGTCCGGCGGGAGTTTGGGGAGTGAGCAGTTCTTC. Translation: CASSLSGGSLGSEQFF.

The V gene is TRBV7-2, the J gene TRBJ2-1; maybe TRBD2 (5 bases). Germline lookup yields CDR1 SGHTA and CDR2 FQGNSA. Trimming removed 0 bases at V and 1 base at J, with 16 bases between. This CDR3 region has 18 residues. The CDR3 protein is CASSLALGGWDSYNEQFF. In DNA form, the CDR3 reads TGTGCCAGCAGCTTAGCCCTCGGAGGTTGGGATTCCTACAATGAGCAGTTCTTC.

This chain connects TRBV6-6 to TRBJ2-5, with TRBD2 matching over 9 bases. J gave up 5 bases and V 4 bases, and 5 bases lay outside the gene matches. In germline, CDR1 is MNHNY, CDR2 SVGAGI (reference sequence). This CDR3 is 14 amino acids long. The CDR3 protein is CASSSGLARETQYF. CDR3 nucleotides: TGTGCCAGCAGTTCGGGACTAGCCCGGGAGACCCAGTACTTC.

V is TRBV4-3 and J is TRBJ2-1; tentative D call: TRBD1 (6 bases). CDR3 size: 15 residues. V was trimmed by 3 bases and J by 7 bases, leaving 16 bases between them. Germline V gives CDR1 LGHNA, CDR2 YSLEER. This CDR3 reads CASSQGWGQSNEQFF. CDR3 nucleotides: TGCGCCAGCAGCCAGGGCTGGGGACAAAGTAATGAGCAGTTCTTC.

On this clone: Germline and junction disagree at one end, which may indicate a read error. The V gene is TRBV7-9, the J gene TRBJ1-2; D perhaps matches TRBD1 (6 bases). Germline CDR1 SEHNR, CDR2 FQNEAQ (reference sequence). The CDR3 is 15 residues long. The CDR3 region has the DNA TGTTCCAGCAGCAGAAGGCGGCAGGGGAGCTATGGCTACACCTTC. It specifies CSSSRRRQGSYGYTF.

The chain has TRBV5-1 and TRBJ2-7; no clear D. The CDR3 is 14 amino acids. V was trimmed by 2 bases and J by 3 bases, leaving 12 bases between them. CDR1 is SGHRS, CDR2 YFSETQ, per germline. CDR3 loop: CASSFSGESYEQYF. CDR3 bases: TGCGCCAGCAGCTTTTCCGGAGAGAGCTACGAGCAGTACTTC.

The rearrangement joins TRBV5-8 to TRBJ1-6; D gene uncertain. The V gene lost 4 bases and the J gene lost 10 bases, with 12 bases spanning the gap. This CDR3 is 13 amino acids long. The germline gives CDR1 SGHTS, CDR2 YDEGEE. CDR3 sequence reads: CASSTGSMSPLHF. The DNA for the CDR3 is TGTGCCAGCAGCACGGGATCAATGTCACCCCTCCACTTT.

V and J are TRBV4-1 and TRBJ2-7; TRBD1 might be the D (6 bases). The V and J ends lost 2 bases and 3 bases respectively, with 14 bases between them. Germline V gives CDR1 MGHRA, CDR2 YSYEKL. The CDR3 is 15 residues long. CDR3 residues: CASSQSTGRDYEQYF. The CDR3 DNA follows: TGCGCCAGCAGCCAATCCACAGGGAGAGACTACGAGCAGTACTTC.

The count of this clone is one. This sequence joins TRBV7-9 and TRBJ2-5; 9 bases match TRBD2. This CDR3 is 16 amino acids long. Germline values: CDR1 SEHNR, CDR2 FQNEAQ (reference sequence). V gave up 1 base and J gave up 0 bases; unmatched junction bases: 3. The CDR3: CASSLGGGGDQETQYF. The CDR3 coding sequence is TGTGCCAGCAGCTTAGGTGGCGGGGGGGACCAAGAGACCCAGTACTTC.

This rearrangement joins TRBV5-1 to TRBJ2-5, with 7 bases aligning to TRBD1. The length of the CDR3 is 15 residues. The V gene end was trimmed by 4 bases and the J gene end by 3 bases; junction bases not matched to a gene: 9. In germline, CDR1 is SGHRS, CDR2 YFSETQ. Here the CDR3 DNA reads TGCGCCAGCAGCCATCGGACAGGTGGGGAAGAGACCCAGTACTTC. Translation: CASSHRTGGEETQYF.

The count of this clone is one. The chain has TRBV4-2 and TRBJ2-7; D gene uncertain. The germline V gene has CDR1 LGHNA and CDR2 YNFKEQ. Trimming pared 0 bases from V and 0 bases from J, leaving 6 bases between. CDR3 size: 14 residues. CDR3 coding DNA: TGTGCCAGCAGCCAAGATATAGTCTCCTACGAGCAGTACTTC. This sequence encodes CASSQDIVSYEQYF.

This clone was found a few times. V usage is TRBV7-3 and J usage is TRBJ2-3; D perhaps matches TRBD2 (5 bases). CDR3 size: 15 residues. The germline V gene encodes CDR1 SGHTA and CDR2 FQGTGA. V gave up 0 bases and J gave up 0 bases, with 7 bases separating them. The CDR3 protein is CASSLTPGSTDTQYF. The CDR3 DNA follows: TGTGCCAGCAGCTTAACCCCGGGGAGCACAGATACGCAGTATTTT. Supplemented by reference TRBV7-3 and TRBJ2-3, the full variable domain reads GAGVSQTPSNKVTEKGKYVELRCDPISGHTALYWYRQSLGQGPEFLIYFQGTGAADDSGLPNDRFFAVRPEGSVSTLKIQRTERGDSAVYLCASSLTPGSTDTQYFGPGTRLTVL.

The chain carries TRBV18 and TRBJ2-2; D is ambiguous. Trimming took off 0 bases at V and 11 bases at J, with 10 bases between the two ends. Germline assignment: CDR1 KGHSH and CDR2 LQKENI. This CDR3 has 13 amino acids. In DNA, the CDR3 is TGTGCCAGCTCACCACCTGTAGAGAGCGAGCTGTTTTTT. It is translated as CASSPPVESELFF.